The sequence of this T cell receptor (beta chain) was determined in a study of cytomegalovirus exposure and HLA in healthy donors. Notes on the study in general: Apart from CMV serostatus, no immune exposure information was available. As a later analysis showed, several of the most significant clusters appeared to be linked to common viral pathogens.

The PCR had 60 Vbeta and 13 Jbeta primers. The repertoire was sequenced with immunoSEQ multiplex PCR; TCRdb's copy has only in-frame clones and lacks some. The sample includes some 84,000 clones, roughly 80% seen only once; the top ten take about 2%. This clone was observed a handful of times. Its antigen is unknown. Per germline, CDR1 LNHDA and CDR2 SQIVND (reference sequence). Trimming removed 6 bases at V and 2 bases at J, with 8 bases between. The CDR3 totals 13 residues. V usage is TRBV19 and J usage is TRBJ1-5; D gene uncertain. The sequence came from a boy aged 5-17 years in good health and CMV-seronegative. Source material: PBMCs. The CDR3 DNA reads as TGTGCCAGTAGGGCCATTGGCAATCAGCCCCAGCATTTT. Residues: CASRAIGNQPQHF.